This TCR beta chain comes out of a study of vaccination and CD4 T cells after COVID-19. Background on the study: The authors exposed cells to overlapping spike peptides derived from SARS-CoV-2, HCoV-NL63, HCoV-OC43 and HCoV-229E. General study findings and limits: Convalescent patients' median share of reactive clones seen only post-vaccination was around 90%.

Cultured CD4+ T-cell DNA underwent Oncomine TCR Beta short-read sequencing. MiXCR, run by TCRdb on the PCR reads, gives a single entry per CDR3 protein. The sample has about 15,000 distinct CDR3 sequences; 55% to 75% are singletons. The count of this clonotype is one. Antigen: not known. Treatment specified: approximately nine-day PBMC culture with coronavirus spike peptide pools or control peptides (ViraFEST assay). In the ViraFEST assay, peptide-pool expansion preceded TCR sequencing of expanded clonotypes. It was with roughly 9.7 IU/ml IL-2 and approximately 9.7 ug/ml peptide pools that approximately 2 million PBMCs per well were cultured. The CDR3 totals 14 residues. Looked up from germline, CDR1 is MNHEY and CDR2 is SMNVEV (reference sequence). Trimming left V 4 bases short and J 0 bases short, with 8 bases between.

The sample consisted of CD4+ T cells from blood, cultured in vitro. The receptor was derived from a human donor who had recovered from COVID-19. V usage is TRBV27 and J usage is TRBJ2-3, with D uncertain. The chain's CDR3 is CASSWGISTDTQYF. CDR3 DNA sequence: TGTGCCAGCAGTTGGGGAATAAGCACAGATACGCAGTATTTT.